The clone carrying this T cell receptor beta chain has only a few counts. Its specificity is unknown. Germline loops: CDR1 KGHDR, CDR2 SFDVKD. The CDR3 has 20 amino acids. V dropped 6 bases and J dropped 2; count of bases not matched to a gene: 19. The source of the sample is a study of CD8 T cells in ankylosing spondylitis. TCRdb reprocessed the 5' RACE reads via MiXCR and lists one record per CDR3 protein. The sample carries roughly 90,000 distinct CDR3 sequences, 9% recorded once. Study-level results: Ankylosing spondylitis blood appeared to be characterized by a TCR beta motif of 8 or 9 highly homologous variants. Clones linked to disease were reported to show significant enrichment in matched ankylosing spondylitis synovial fluid.

This chain joins TRBV24-1 and TRBJ1-5, with TRBD1 matching over 9 bases. The TCR sequence derives from a male donor with ankylosing spondylitis. Sequences were obtained from blood, either unsorted or a sorted T cell fraction (not recorded which). The CDR3 loop is CATSTSSWDRVFVGNQPQHF. CDR3 DNA: TGTGCCACCAGTACCTCCTCGTGGGACAGGGTTTTTGTTGGCAATCAGCCCCAGCATTTT.